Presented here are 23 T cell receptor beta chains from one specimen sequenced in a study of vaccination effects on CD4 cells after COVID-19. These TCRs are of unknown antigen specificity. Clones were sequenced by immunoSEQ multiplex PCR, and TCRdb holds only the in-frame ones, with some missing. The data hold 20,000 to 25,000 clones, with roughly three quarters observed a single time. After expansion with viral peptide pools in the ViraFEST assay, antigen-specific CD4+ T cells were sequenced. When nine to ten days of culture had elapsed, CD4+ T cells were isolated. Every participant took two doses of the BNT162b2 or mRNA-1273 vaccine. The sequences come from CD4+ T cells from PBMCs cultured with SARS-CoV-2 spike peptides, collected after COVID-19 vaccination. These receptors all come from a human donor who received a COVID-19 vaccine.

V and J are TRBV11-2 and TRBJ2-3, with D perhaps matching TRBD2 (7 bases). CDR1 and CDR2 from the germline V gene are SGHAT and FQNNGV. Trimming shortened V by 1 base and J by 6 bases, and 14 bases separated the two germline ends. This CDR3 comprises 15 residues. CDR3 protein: CASSLGGGDRDTQYF. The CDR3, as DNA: TGTGCCAGCAGCTTAGGGGGGGGCGATCGGGATACGCAGTATTTT. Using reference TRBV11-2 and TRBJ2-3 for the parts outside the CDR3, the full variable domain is EAGVAQSPRYKIIEKRQSVAFWCNPISGHATLYWYQQILGQGPKLLIQFQNNGVVDDSQLPKDRFSAERLKGVDSTLKIQPAKLEDSAVYLCASSLGGGDRDTQYFGPGTRLTVL.

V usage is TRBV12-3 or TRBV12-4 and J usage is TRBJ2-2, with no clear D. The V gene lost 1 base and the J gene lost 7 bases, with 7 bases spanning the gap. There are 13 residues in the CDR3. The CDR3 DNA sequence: TGTGCCAGCAGTTTAGGCGGTCGCGGGGAGCTGTTTTTT. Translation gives CASSLGGRGELFF.

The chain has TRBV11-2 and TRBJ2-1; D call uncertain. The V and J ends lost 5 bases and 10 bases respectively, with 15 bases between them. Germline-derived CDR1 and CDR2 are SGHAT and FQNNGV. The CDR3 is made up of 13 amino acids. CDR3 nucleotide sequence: TGTGCCAGCAGCCCCGGACCCTCCTGGGAGCAGTTCTTC. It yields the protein CASSPGPSWEQFF.

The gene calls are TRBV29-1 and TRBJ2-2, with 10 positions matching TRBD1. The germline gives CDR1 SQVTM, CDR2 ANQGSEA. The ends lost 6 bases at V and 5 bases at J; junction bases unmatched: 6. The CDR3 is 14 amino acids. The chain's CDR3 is CSVTGTGVTGELFF. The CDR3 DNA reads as TGCAGCGTAACCGGGACAGGGGTTACCGGGGAGCTGTTTTTT.

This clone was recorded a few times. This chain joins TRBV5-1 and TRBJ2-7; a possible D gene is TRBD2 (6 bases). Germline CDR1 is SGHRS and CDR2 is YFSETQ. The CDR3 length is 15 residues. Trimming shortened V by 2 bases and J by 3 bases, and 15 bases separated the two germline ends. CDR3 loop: CASSFMLSGVYEQYF. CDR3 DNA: TGCGCCAGCAGCTTCATGCTATCGGGGGTCTACGAGCAGTACTTC.

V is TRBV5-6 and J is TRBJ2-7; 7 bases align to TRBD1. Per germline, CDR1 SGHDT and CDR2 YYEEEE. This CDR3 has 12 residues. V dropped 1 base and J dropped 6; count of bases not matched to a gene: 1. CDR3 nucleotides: TGTGCCAGCAGCTTGAGGACAGGCGAGCAGTACTTC. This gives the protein CASSLRTGEQYF.

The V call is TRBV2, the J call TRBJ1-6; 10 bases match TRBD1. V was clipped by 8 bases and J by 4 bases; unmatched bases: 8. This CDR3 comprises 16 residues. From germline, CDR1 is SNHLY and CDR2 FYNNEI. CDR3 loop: CASRDQGQGYNSPLHF. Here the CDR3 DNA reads TGTGCCAGCCGGGACCAGGGACAGGGGTATAATTCACCCCTCCACTTT.

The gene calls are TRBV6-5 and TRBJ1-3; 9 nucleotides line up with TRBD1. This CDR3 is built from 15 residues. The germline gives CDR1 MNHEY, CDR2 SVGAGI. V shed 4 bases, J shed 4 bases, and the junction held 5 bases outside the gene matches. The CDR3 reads CASSSGQGNGNTIYF. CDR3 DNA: TGTGCCAGCAGTTCGGGACAGGGTAACGGAAACACCATATATTTT.

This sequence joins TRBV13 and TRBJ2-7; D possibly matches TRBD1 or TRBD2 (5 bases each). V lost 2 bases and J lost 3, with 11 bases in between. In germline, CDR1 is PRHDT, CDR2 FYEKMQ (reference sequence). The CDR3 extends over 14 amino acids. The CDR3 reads CASSLPGTFYEQYF. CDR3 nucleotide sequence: TGTGCCAGCAGCTTACCCGGGACGTTCTACGAGCAGTACTTC.

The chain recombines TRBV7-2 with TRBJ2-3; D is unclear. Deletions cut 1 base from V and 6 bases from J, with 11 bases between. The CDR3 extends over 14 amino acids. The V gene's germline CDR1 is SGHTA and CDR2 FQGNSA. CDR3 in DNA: TGTGCCAGCAGCTTAGGGATAGGCGGCGATACGCAGTATTTT. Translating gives CASSLGIGGDTQYF.

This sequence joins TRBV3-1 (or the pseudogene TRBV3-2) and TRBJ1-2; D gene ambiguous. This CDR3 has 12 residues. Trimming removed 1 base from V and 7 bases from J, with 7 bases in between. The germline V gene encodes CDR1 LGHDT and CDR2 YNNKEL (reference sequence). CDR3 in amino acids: CASSQGKIGYTF. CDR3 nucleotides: TGTGCCAGCAGCCAAGGAAAAATTGGCTACACCTTC.

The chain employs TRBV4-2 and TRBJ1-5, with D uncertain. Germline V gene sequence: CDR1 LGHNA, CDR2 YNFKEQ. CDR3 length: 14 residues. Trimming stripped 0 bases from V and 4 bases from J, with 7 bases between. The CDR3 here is CASSQDSQNQPQHF. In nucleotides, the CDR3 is TGTGCCAGCAGCCAAGATTCACAGAATCAGCCCCAGCATTTT.

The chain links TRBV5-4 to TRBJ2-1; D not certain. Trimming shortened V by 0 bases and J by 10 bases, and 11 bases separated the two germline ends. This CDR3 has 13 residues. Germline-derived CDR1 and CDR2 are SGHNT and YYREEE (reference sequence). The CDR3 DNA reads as TGTGCCAGCAGCTTGGCCGGGCTGGGAGAGCAGTTCTTC. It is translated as CASSLAGLGEQFF.

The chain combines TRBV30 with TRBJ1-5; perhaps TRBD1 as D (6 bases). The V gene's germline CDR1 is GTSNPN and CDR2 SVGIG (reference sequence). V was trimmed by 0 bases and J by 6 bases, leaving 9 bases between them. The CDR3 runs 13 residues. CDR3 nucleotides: TGTGCCTGGAGTGTACAGGGAGGTCAGCCCCAGCATTTT. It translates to CAWSVQGGQPQHF.

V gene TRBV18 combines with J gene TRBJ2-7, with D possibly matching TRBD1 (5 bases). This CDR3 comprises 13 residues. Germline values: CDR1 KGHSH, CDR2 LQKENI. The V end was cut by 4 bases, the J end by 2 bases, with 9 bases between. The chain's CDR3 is CASSRGQAYEQYF. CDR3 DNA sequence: TGTGCCAGCTCACGTGGACAAGCCTACGAGCAGTACTTC.

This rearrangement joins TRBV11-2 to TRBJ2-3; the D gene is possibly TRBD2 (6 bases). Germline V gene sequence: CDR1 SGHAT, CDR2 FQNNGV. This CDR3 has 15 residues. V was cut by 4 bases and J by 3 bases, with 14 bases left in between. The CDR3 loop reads CASSSMGTVTDTQYF. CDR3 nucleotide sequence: TGTGCCAGCAGCTCTATGGGGACTGTTACAGATACGCAGTATTTT. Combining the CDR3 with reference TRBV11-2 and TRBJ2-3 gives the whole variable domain EAGVAQSPRYKIIEKRQSVAFWCNPISGHATLYWYQQILGQGPKLLIQFQNNGVVDDSQLPKDRFSAERLKGVDSTLKIQPAKLEDSAVYLCASSSMGTVTDTQYFGPGTRLTVL.

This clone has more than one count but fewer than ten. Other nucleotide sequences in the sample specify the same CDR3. The CDR3 sequence: CASSLFYEQYF. DNA for the CDR3: TGTGCCAGCAGTTTATTCTACGAGCAGTACTTC. V and J are TRBV12-3 or TRBV12-4 and TRBJ2-7; D gene uncertain. Trimming removed 2 bases from V and 3 bases from J, with 2 bases in between. This CDR3 has 11 residues.

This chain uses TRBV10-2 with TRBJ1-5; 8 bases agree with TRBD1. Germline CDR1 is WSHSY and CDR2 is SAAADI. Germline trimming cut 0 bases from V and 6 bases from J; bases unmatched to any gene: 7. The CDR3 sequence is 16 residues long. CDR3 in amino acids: CASSESGQGKGQPQHF. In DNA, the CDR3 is TGCGCCAGCAGTGAGTCCGGACAGGGAAAGGGTCAGCCCCAGCATTTT.

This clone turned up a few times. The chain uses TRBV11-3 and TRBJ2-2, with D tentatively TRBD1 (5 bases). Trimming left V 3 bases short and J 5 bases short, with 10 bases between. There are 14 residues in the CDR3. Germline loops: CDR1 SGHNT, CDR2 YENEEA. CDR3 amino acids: CASSLPGRTGELFF. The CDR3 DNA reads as TGTGCCAGCAGCTTGCCAGGGCGGACCGGGGAGCTGTTTTTT.

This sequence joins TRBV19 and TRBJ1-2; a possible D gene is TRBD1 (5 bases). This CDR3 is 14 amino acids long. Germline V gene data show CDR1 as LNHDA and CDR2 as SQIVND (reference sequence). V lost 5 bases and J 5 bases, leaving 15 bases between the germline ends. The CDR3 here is CASSLTVPSYGYTF. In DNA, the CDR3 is TGTGCCAGTAGTCTGACAGTCCCTAGTTATGGCTACACCTTC. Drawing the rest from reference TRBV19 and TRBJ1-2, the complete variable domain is DGGITQSPKYLFRKEGQNVTLSCEQNLNHDAMYWYRQDPGQGLRLIYYSQIVNDFQKGDIAEGYSVSREKKESFPLTVTSAQKNPTAFYLCASSLTVPSYGYTFGSGTRLTVV.

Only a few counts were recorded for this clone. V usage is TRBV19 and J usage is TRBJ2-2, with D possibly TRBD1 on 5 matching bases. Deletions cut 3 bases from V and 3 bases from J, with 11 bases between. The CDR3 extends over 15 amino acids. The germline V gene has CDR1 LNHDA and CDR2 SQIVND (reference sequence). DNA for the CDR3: TGTGCCAGTAGTATGCAAGGGGTGGACACCGGGGAGCTGTTTTTT. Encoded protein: CASSMQGVDTGELFF.

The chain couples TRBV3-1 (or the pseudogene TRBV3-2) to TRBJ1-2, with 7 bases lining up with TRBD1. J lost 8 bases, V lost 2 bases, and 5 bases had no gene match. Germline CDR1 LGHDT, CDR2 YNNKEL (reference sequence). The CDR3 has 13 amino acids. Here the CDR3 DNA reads TGTGCCAGCAGCCAAATACAGGGGCCGGGCTACACCTTC. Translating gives CASSQIQGPGYTF.

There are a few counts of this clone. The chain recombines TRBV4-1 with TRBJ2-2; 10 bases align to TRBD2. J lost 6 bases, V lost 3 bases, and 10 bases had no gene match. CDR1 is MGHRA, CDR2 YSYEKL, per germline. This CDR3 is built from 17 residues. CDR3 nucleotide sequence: TGCGCCAGCAGCCACCCCACTAGCGGGATTCTCGCCGGGGAGCTGTTTTTT. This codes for CASSHPTSGILAGELFF.